The rows below give T cell receptor beta chains drawn from one sample of a study of T-cell reconstitution after alpha-beta-depleted transplantation in children. Via MiXCR, TCRdb re-called the PCR reads, giving one row per CDR3 protein. This table holds a few hundred thousand distinct CDR3 sequences, approximately 9.9% found once. Sequenced material: PBMCs from the stem cell graft donor, taken from the stem cell graft. These receptors all come from a human donor who donated a stem cell graft to a child with SCID. CDR3s include the opening cysteine and the closing phenylalanine or tryptophan. D genes are given only for firm matches.

D gene	V gene	J gene	CDR3 protein
TRBD1	TRBV20-1	TRBJ2-7	CSARPSTGSEQYF
.	TRBV2	TRBJ2-7	CASSVKAGEQYF
.	TRBV5-1	TRBJ1-1	CASSLSVVKDCCAFF
.	TRBV5-1	TRBJ1-1	CASSLLVTATGTEAFF
TRBD1	TRBV15	TRBJ2-7	CATSRDRQGYEQYF
.	TRBV29-1	TRBJ2-1	CSVQEYGFNNEQFF
.	TRBV5-1	TRBJ1-1	CASSWDGMNTEAFF
TRBD1	TRBV5-1	TRBJ1-2	CASRPGTGANYGYTF
TRBD1	TRBV11-2	TRBJ1-6	CASSSDRGNSPLHF
.	TRBV7-9	TRBJ1-1	CASSLAKNTEAFF
.	TRBV27	TRBJ1-1	CASSPRGGIVNTEAFF
.	TRBV20-1	TRBJ1-2	CSARDTGLGYTF
.	TRBV10-3	TRBJ2-3	CAISGRASLGISTDTQYF